A single sample is the source of the 27 T cell receptor beta chains below, sequenced in a study of T cell repertoires in cytomegalovirus infection. TCRdb independently ran MiXCR on the reads; one entry per CDR3 protein. This sample has about 530,000 distinct CDR3 sequences, with approximately 26% found just once. The sequenced material came from PBMCs. Receptor source: a human donor in good health (CMV status not recorded). Some clones in this sample may be carry-over from other donors' samples.

This clonotype has just a few counts. The chain employs TRBV7-9 and TRBJ2-5; possibly TRBD1 for D (6 bases). The CDR3 length is 14 residues. Deletions cut 4 bases from V and 1 base from J, with 10 bases between. Germline V lookup: CDR1 SEHNR, CDR2 FQNEAQ (reference sequence). The DNA of the CDR3 is TGTGCCAGCAGCTACGGGACAACCCAAGAGACCCAGTACTTC. Its translation: CASSYGTTQETQYF.

The chain is built from TRBV5-1 and TRBJ2-4, with TRBD1 matching over 8 bases. The CDR3 is 14 residues long. The germline V gene encodes CDR1 SGHRS and CDR2 YFSETQ. The J segment lost 8 bases and the V segment lost 4 bases, leaving 8 bases of the junction unmatched. CDR3 sequence (DNA): TGCGCCAGCAGCCCGGGACAGGCGGTATACATTCAGTACTTC. This encodes CASSPGQAVYIQYF.

This clonotype was picked up a small number of times. The V gene is TRBV12-3 or TRBV12-4, the J gene TRBJ1-4; D uncertain. CDR3 size: 16 residues. Trimming left V 1 base short and J 5 bases short, with 14 bases between. The CDR3 nucleotides read TGTGCCAGCAGTTTAGTGGGCGCAGGCCCCAATGAAAAACTGTTTTTT. This encodes CASSLVGAGPNEKLFF.

This clonotype was seen a handful of times. The chain uses TRBV7-8 and TRBJ2-2, with no clear D. Germline V gene lookup returns CDR1 SGHVS and CDR2 FQNEAQ. The V gene lost 5 bases and the J gene lost 5 bases, with 15 bases spanning the gap. This CDR3 contains 15 residues. The CDR3 bases are TGTGCCAGCAGCCACCGGAAGTATCGGACCGGGGAGCTGTTTTTT. Protein sequence: CASSHRKYRTGELFF.

The chain employs TRBV27 and TRBJ2-7, with 10 bases matching TRBD2. V was clipped by 5 bases and J by 5 bases; unmatched bases: 12. Germline CDR1 is MNHEY and CDR2 is SMNVEV (reference sequence). The CDR3 runs 16 residues. For the CDR3, the DNA is TGTGCCAGCAGTGCTTTCTCTAGCGGGAGTGTCCACGAGCAGTACTTC. Amino acids: CASSAFSSGSVHEQYF.

V gene TRBV7-9 combines with J gene TRBJ1-1; D is ambiguous. Per the germline V gene, CDR1 is SEHNR and CDR2 is FQNEAQ (reference sequence). Trimming removed 7 bases from V and 6 bases from J, with 12 bases in between. The CDR3 contains 12 residues. CDR3 sequence reads: CASKGVGAEAFF. The DNA for the CDR3 is TGTGCCAGCAAGGGAGTAGGCGCTGAAGCTTTCTTT. The whole variable domain, filled in from reference TRBV7-9 and TRBJ1-1, reads DTGVSQNPRHKITKRGQNVTFRCDPISEHNRLYWYRQTLGQGPEFLTYFQNEAQLEKSRLLSDRFSAERPKGSFSTLEIQRTEQGDSAMYLCASKGVGAEAFFGQGTRLTVV.

This clonotype was counted at least ten times. The V and J genes are TRBV7-6 and TRBJ1-1; 7 positions agree with TRBD1. The CDR3 contains 15 residues. Germline CDR1 and CDR2: SGHVS and FNYEAQ. Losses at the gene ends were 1 base for V and 5 bases for J; bases not matched to a gene: 7. The CDR3 nucleotides are TGTGCCAGCAGCTTAGGGTTCCAGGGGGTGACTGAAGCTTTCTTT. Its translation: CASSLGFQGVTEAFF.

This clonotype was recorded a few times. V usage is TRBV5-6 and J usage is TRBJ1-6, with TRBD1 matching over 7 bases. The CDR3 has 13 amino acids. The germline V gene has CDR1 SGHDT and CDR2 YYEEEE. J gave up 7 bases and V 4 bases, and 2 bases lay outside the gene matches. The CDR3, as DNA: TGTGCCAGCAGCCCGGACAGGAATTCACCCCTCCACTTT. It codes for CASSPDRNSPLHF.

The V call is TRBV19, the J call TRBJ1-5; D not resolved. V gave up 3 bases and J gave up 2 bases, with 11 bases separating them. CDR1 is LNHDA, CDR2 SQIVND, per germline (reference sequence). The CDR3 is 15 amino acids. As DNA, the CDR3 is TGTGCCAGTAGTATGTGGGTAGTTGGCAATCAGCCCCAGCATTTT. As protein: CASSMWVVGNQPQHF.

This clonotype was counted ten times or more. The CDR3 region is CASSRNRVGNQPQHF. CDR3 sequence (DNA): TGTGCCAGCTCCCGGAACAGGGTTGGCAATCAGCCCCAGCATTTT. The chain has TRBV6-1 and TRBJ1-5; possibly TRBD1 for D (6 bases). The CDR3 runs to 15 residues. Germline values: CDR1 MNHNS, CDR2 SASEGT. Trimming left V 8 bases short and J 2 bases short, with 16 bases between.

This rearrangement joins TRBV7-8 to TRBJ1-5; unclear D gene. Germline CDR1 reads SGHVS; CDR2 reads FQNEAQ. V lost 2 bases and J 0 bases, leaving 8 bases between the germline ends. This CDR3 is built from 15 residues. The CDR3 here is CASSLSGPSNQPQHF. The DNA of the CDR3 is TGTGCCAGCAGCTTATCGGGTCCTAGCAATCAGCCCCAGCATTTT.

V usage is TRBV11-3 and J usage is TRBJ2-1, with TRBD1 matching over 9 bases. The V and J ends lost 5 bases and 7 bases, in that order; junction bases with no gene match: 9. CDR1 SGHNT and CDR2 YENEEA come from the germline V gene. The CDR3 consists of 15 residues. CDR3 DNA: TGTGCCAGCAGCCATCCGGGACAGGGTCGTAATGAGCAGTTCTTC. Its translation is CASSHPGQGRNEQFF.

This clonotype was recorded at least ten times. V usage is TRBV19 and J usage is TRBJ2-6; 7 bases align to TRBD1. Trimming removed 7 bases from V and 0 bases from J; junction bases left unmatched: 12. Germline-derived CDR1 and CDR2 are LNHDA and SQIVND (reference sequence). The CDR3 length is 18 residues. The DNA for the CDR3 is TGTGCCAGTACCGCCGACAGGGCGTGGGCCTCTGGGGCCAACGTCCTGACTTTC. As protein: CASTADRAWASGANVLTF. Full variable domain (missing parts from reference TRBV19 and TRBJ2-6): DGGITQSPKYLFRKEGQNVTLSCEQNLNHDAMYWYRQDPGQGLRLIYYSQIVNDFQKGDIAEGYSVSREKKESFPLTVTSAQKNPTAFYLCASTADRAWASGANVLTFGAGSRLTVL.

This clonotype was seen a handful of times. CDR3 coding DNA: TGTGCCAGCAGTCCGATTGTAGGGGGTTTCTACGAGCAGTACTTC. Translated: CASSPIVGGFYEQYF. The chain carries TRBV12-3 or TRBV12-4 and TRBJ2-7; perhaps TRBD1 as D (6 bases). Trimming took off 5 bases at V and 3 bases at J, with 17 bases between the two ends. CDR3 size: 15 residues.

The rearrangement joins TRBV24-1 to TRBJ2-2; tentatively, D is TRBD1 (5 bases). The CDR3 has 14 amino acids. Germline V gene data show CDR1 as KGHDR and CDR2 as SFDVKD. V was trimmed by 5 bases and J by 6 bases, leaving 12 bases between them. CDR3 loop: CATSGLDSAGELFF. The CDR3 nucleotides are TGTGCCACCAGTGGCCTCGACAGCGCCGGGGAGCTGTTTTTT.

This clonotype was found a few times. The J gene is TRBJ2-2, the V gene TRBV24-1; the match to TRBD1 covers 7 bases. CDR1 KGHDR and CDR2 SFDVKD come from the germline V gene. The CDR3 contains 14 residues. With V trimmed by 7 bases and J by 2 bases, 3 bases remained unmatched. Written as DNA, the CDR3 is TGTGCCACCAGAGGGGACAGTAACACCGGGGAGCTGTTTTTT. This codes for CATRGDSNTGELFF.

The table lists this clonotype with a few counts. The chain carries TRBV27 and TRBJ2-4, with 14 nucleotides matching TRBD2. Germline loops: CDR1 MNHEY, CDR2 SMNVEV (reference sequence). The CDR3 is made up of 18 amino acids. Losses at the gene ends were 6 bases for V and 0 bases for J; bases not matched to a gene: 7. The CDR3 bases are TGTGCCAGCAGCCGGAAGGGACTAGCGGGAGAAGCCAAAAACATTCAGTACTTC. Translating gives CASSRKGLAGEAKNIQYF.

The chain combines TRBV20-1 with TRBJ2-5; TRBD2 matches at 7 bases. This CDR3 has 14 residues. V dropped 4 bases and J dropped 0; count of bases not matched to a gene: 5. Germline lookup yields CDR1 DFQATT and CDR2 SNEGSKA (reference sequence). CDR3 DNA: TGCAGTGCTACAGTGGGGGGGAACCAAGAGACCCAGTACTTC. This encodes CSATVGGNQETQYF.

This clonotype was seen at least ten times. The J gene is TRBJ2-5, the V gene TRBV7-9; D not certain. The V gene lost 5 bases and the J gene lost 1 base, with 14 bases spanning the gap. The CDR3 runs 15 residues. Germline V gene sequence: CDR1 SEHNR, CDR2 FQNEAQ (reference sequence). DNA of the CDR3: TGTGCCAGCAGCCCATCGTGGCGGTCCCAAGAGACCCAGTACTTC. Amino acids: CASSPSWRSQETQYF.

The J gene is TRBJ1-4, the V gene TRBV7-8; maybe TRBD1 (6 bases). The CDR3 covers 18 residues. Germline values: CDR1 SGHVS, CDR2 FQNEAQ. V was cut by 2 bases and J by 3 bases, with 19 bases left in between. CDR3: CASSLLLGGGGSNEKLFF. CDR3 nucleotides: TGTGCCAGCAGCTTACTTTTAGGAGGGGGAGGGTCTAATGAAAAACTGTTTTTT.

The chain recombines TRBV7-2 with TRBJ2-5; TRBD2 matches 12 bases. V trimming: 4 bases; J trimming: 2 bases; junction bases outside the gene matches: 8. The germline V gene has CDR1 SGHTA and CDR2 FQGNSA. The CDR3 contains 17 residues. This CDR3 reads CASSYRLAGEGQETQYF. The CDR3 bases are TGTGCCAGCAGCTACCGACTAGCGGGAGAGGGTCAAGAGACCCAGTACTTC. Filled out from reference TRBV7-2 and TRBJ2-5, the complete variable domain reads GAGVSQSPSNKVTEKGKDVELRCDPISGHTALYWYRQSLGQGLEFLIYFQGNSAPDKSGLPSDRFSAERTGGSVSTLTIQRTQQEDSAVYLCASSYRLAGEGQETQYFGPGTRLLVL.

In its sample, this clonotype was seen a few times. The gene calls are TRBV28 and TRBJ1-6; D possibly corresponds to TRBD1 (6 bases). The CDR3 runs 15 residues. The germline CDR1 and CDR2 sequences are MDHEN and SYDVKM. The V end lost 4 bases, the J end lost 13 bases, and 20 bases lay between the germline ends. CDR3 protein: CASSSPRTVNHPLHF. CDR3 nucleotides: TGTGCCAGCAGTTCTCCGCGGACAGTGAACCACCCCCTCCACTTT.

This clonotype appeared a few times. The CDR3: CAIMTGQGRTGELFF. The CDR3 DNA is TGTGCCATCATGACTGGACAGGGAAGGACCGGGGAGCTGTTTTTT. The chain has TRBV10-3 and TRBJ2-2, with 8 bases identical to TRBD1. Germline lookup yields CDR1 ENHRY and CDR2 SYGVKD. The V segment lost 7 bases and the J segment 5 bases; nucleotides outside the gene matches: 9. This CDR3 is 15 amino acids long.

A single count supports this clonotype. The chain carries TRBV4-3 and TRBJ2-2, with D uncertain. This CDR3 comprises 13 residues. V was shortened by 4 bases and J by 6 bases, with 9 bases between the two germline ends. Germline values: CDR1 LGHNA, CDR2 YSLEER. The CDR3 loop reads CASSPSAAGELFF. CDR3 sequence (DNA): TGCGCCAGCAGCCCGTCGGCGGCCGGGGAGCTGTTTTTT.

This clonotype has a count of ten or more. The chain carries TRBV28 and TRBJ2-1; 8 nucleotides line up with TRBD2. Germline CDR1 is MDHEN and CDR2 is SYDVKM. CDR3 size: 17 residues. V lost 5 bases to trimming and J lost 0 bases; unmatched junction nucleotides: 9. The CDR3 sequence is CASSTYYSGNSYNEQFF. In DNA, the CDR3 is TGTGCCAGCAGTACCTACTATAGCGGGAACTCCTACAATGAGCAGTTCTTC.

This clonotype has a handful of counts. The chain joins TRBV12-5 to TRBJ2-7; a possible D gene is TRBD2 (7 bases). The CDR3 runs 15 residues. The V end was cut by 4 bases, the J end by 2 bases, with 15 bases between. Per germline, CDR1 LGHNT and CDR2 FRNRAP. The CDR3 reads CASGSPRGGPYEQYV. Here the CDR3 DNA reads TGTGCTAGTGGTTCGCCCAGGGGAGGGCCCTACGAGCAGTACGTC.

This chain connects TRBV30 to TRBJ2-7; TRBD2 matches at 8 bases. The CDR3 has 14 residues. J lost 0 bases, V lost 5 bases, and 6 bases had no gene match. Germline V gene lookup returns CDR1 GTSNPN and CDR2 SVGIG (reference sequence). CDR3 DNA sequence: TGTGCCTGGGGGAGCGGGGGAACCTCCTACGAGCAGTACTTC. It translates to CAWGSGGTSYEQYF. The whole variable domain, remainder taken from reference TRBV30 and TRBJ2-7, is SQTIHQWPATLVQPVGSPLSLECTVEGTSNPNLYWYRQAAGRGLQLLFYSVGIGQISSEVPQNLSASRPQDRQFILSSKKLLLSDSGFYLCAWGSGGTSYEQYFGPGTRLTVT.